The clone carrying this TCR beta chain was counted a few times. What it recognizes is unknown. CDR3 length: 14 amino acids. V was pared by 8 bases and J by 4 bases, with 8 bases of the junction left unmatched. CDR1 and CDR2 from the germline V gene are MNHEY and SVGAGI. This sample was included in a study of blood T cells in healthy people across ages. General study results and limits: PBMCs went unsorted, and a conclusive naive versus antigen-experienced comparison was therefore prevented.

Primed by a sample-barcoded 5' primer and a J-beta primer mix, a second PCR proceeded for roughly 6 to 12 cycles. TCRdb processed the 5' RACE reads anew with MiXCR; each CDR3 protein has one entry. The profile shows 1.8 million or so distinct CDR3 sequences, about two fifths of them singletons. Sequenced: blood. V gene TRBV6-5 combines with J gene TRBJ2-1; the match to TRBD2 covers 7 bases. This sequence originates from a human donor in good health. The CDR3 sequence: CASAAGVAYNEQFF. The DNA of the CDR3 is TGTGCCAGCGCGGCGGGGGTAGCATACAATGAGCAGTTCTTC.